This entry lists 5 T cell receptor beta chains sequenced from one sample in a study of shared clonotypes between healthy human individuals. TCRdb's table, derived via immunoSEQ multiplex PCR, lists solely in-frame clones and lacks some. Here the sample spans around 1,900,000 clones, about 94% being singletons. CD45RO-negative, CCR7-positively selected cells formed the naive CD8 fraction, excluding terminally differentiated effector memory CD45RA+ cells. The specimen sequenced was naive CD8+ T cells from PBMCs. The receptors derive from a man between 18 and 35 years old in good health. Some clones in this sample may be carry-over from other donors' samples.

The V call is TRBV7-9, the J call TRBJ1-2, with a weak D call TRBD1 (5 bases). Trimming cost V 8 bases and J 6 bases, with 13 bases left between them. The CDR3 is made up of 12 amino acids. Germline CDR1 reads SEHNR; CDR2 reads FQNEAQ (reference sequence). CDR3 region: CASPLGGDGYTF. The CDR3 DNA reads as TGTGCCAGCCCCTTGGGGGGAGATGGCTACACCTTC.

A single count supports this clone. The J gene is TRBJ1-2, the V gene TRBV29-1; D ambiguous. This CDR3 is 13 amino acids long. CDR1 is SQVTM, CDR2 ANQGSEA, per germline. With 7 bases removed from V and 5 bases from J, the gap between germline ends came to 17 bases. In nucleotides, the CDR3 is TGCAGCGCCGAGCCCTATCGGGGTTATGGCTACACCTTC. Translated, it gives CSAEPYRGYGYTF.

This clone was seen just once. V is TRBV18 and J is TRBJ2-1; no clear D. The CDR3 is 13 residues long. Trimming pared 1 base from V and 4 bases from J, leaving 5 bases between. Germline CDR1 KGHSH, CDR2 LQKENI. Here the CDR3 reads CASSPRLYNEQFF. The CDR3 DNA follows: TGTGCCAGCTCACCACGTCTTTACAATGAGCAGTTCTTC.

This chain connects TRBV5-1 to TRBJ2-1; 9 bases are shared with TRBD2. Germline CDR1 and CDR2: SGHRS and YFSETQ. J gave up 10 bases and V 3 bases, and 8 bases lay outside the gene matches. This CDR3 has 14 amino acids. The CDR3 sequence: CASSSPDGLAEQFF. CDR3 nucleotides: TGCGCCAGCAGCTCCCCAGATGGACTAGCGGAGCAGTTCTTC.

This chain connects TRBV7-9 to TRBJ2-6; 9 bases line up with TRBD1. Germline trimming cut 7 bases from V and 0 bases from J; bases unmatched to any gene: 10. There are 18 residues in the CDR3. Germline V gene data show CDR1 as SEHNR and CDR2 as FQNEAQ (reference sequence). The CDR3 nucleotides are TGTGCCAGCATAATTACAGGGGGCCCCAGCTCTGGGGCCAACGTCCTGACTTTC. Translation gives CASIITGGPSSGANVLTF.